This paragraph reports one T cell receptor beta chain. Its antigen remains undetermined. No base quality values were provided; no much bigger clone lies one nucleotide off. These data are taken from a study of graft-versus-host responses after intestinal transplantation (dated by TCRdb to about 2021). Broadly, across the study: Multivisceral, liver-intestinal, or isolated intestinal transplants were received by the recipients. To identify alloreactive clones, pre-transplant mixed lymphocyte reaction products were sequenced and then compared with unstimulated pre-transplant donor and recipient T cells. Every recipient was given anti-thymocyte globulin induction, followed by roughly 3 years of maintenance tacrolimus and steroids. After intestinal transplantation, graft-versus-host and host-versus-graft alloreactive T cell clones were followed in the graft, circulation and bone marrow using bulk TCR-beta CDR3 sequencing. A cohort of about 25 intestinal transplant recipients, including one retransplant, was enrolled, and a few patients lacking pretransplant specimens were excluded. Rather than going through the commercial service, samples from a few later patients were sequenced in-house on an Illumina MiSeq and processed with MiXCR. Donor T cell macrochimerism was defined as a peak of at least 4% donor T cells among recipient peripheral blood mononuclear cells.

In the paper's terms, the time point label means: cells obtained before transplantation from donor or recipient. CD3+CD4+ and CD3+CD8+ populations were FACS-sorted from unstimulated pre-transplant donor and recipient cells taken from spleen or lymph nodes. Here is what the overall study found, with its caveats: GvH clones were detected in recipient bone marrow, and some appeared earlier in ileal mucosa or blood, consistent with an intestinal mucosal origin. Early after transplant, peak levels of circulating GvH clones were found to be associated with declines in HvG clones. The conclusions were limited by the relatively low number and heterogeneity of the intestinal transplant patients. In the allografts of patients with donor T cell macrochimerism, GvH to HvG T cell clonal ratios were high.

Reading the germline V gene gives CDR1 SGDLS and CDR2 YYNGEE. V and J lose 0 bases and 3 bases, and a span of 10 bases separates them. From the cysteine up to the phenylalanine, the CDR3 has a length of 14 residues. Of all the DNA, just the CDR3 is kept, 42 bases in frame from base 1. The library was obtained by the immunoSEQ multiplex PCR assay. For most patients, genomic DNA was isolated with the Qiagen DNeasy Blood and Tissue Kit and sent frozen to Adaptive Biotechnologies for TCR sequencing. Adaptive Biotechnologies carried out high-throughput TCR-beta CDR3 sequencing of genomic DNA for most patients. Turning to the authors' computational methods: TCR sequencing data for around 19 patients were retrieved from Adaptive's ImmunoSEQ software; a few other patients were processed with MiXCR and VDJtools. CD4 versus CD8 sorting errors were corrected by removing sequences found in both subsets at a frequency ratio below 5:1. CDR3 nucleotide sequences shared between donor and recipient were removed because the origin of such sequences could not be assigned. To count as alloreactive, a clone needed at least 2-fold expansion over unstimulated cells and a minimum CFSE-low frequency of 0.002% (template counts) or 0.001% (read counts). Clones were considered mappable if detected in sequenced pre-transplant spleen, lymph node, or MLR CFSE-low populations of the donor or recipient. Cumulative frequency of alloreactive clones was calculated as a percentage of all sequences weighted by copy number. TCRdb retrieved this table from immuneACCESS and kept in-frame rearrangements only. Not all clones are present; in checked studies, unresolved V genes account for under half, and no reason is known for the remainder. V and J calls plus clone size are reproduced from that table; the DNA served to infer D and trimming. For this sample there are some 92,000 clones; around 90% appear just once. Of the sample, more than 0.3% is held by the ten largest clones.

The sequence is built from TRBV9 and TRBJ2-7; the D gene assignment is ambiguous. This receptor was obtained from a human donor who received an intestinal transplant. The material sequenced was unstimulated CD4+ T cells sorted from spleen or lymph node cells, taken before intestinal transplant. The DNA sequence follows: TGTGCCAGCAGCGTAGGACCGTTGGTCTACGAGCAGTACTTC. This encodes CASSVGPLVYEQYF. Joined to the reference TRBV9 and TRBJ2-7 proteins, this CDR3 gives the full variable domain: DSGVTQTPKHLITATGQRVTLRCSPRSGDLSVYWYQQSLDQGLQFLIQYYNGEERAKGNILERFSAQQFPDLHSELNLSSLELGDSALYFCASSVGPLVYEQYFGPGTRLTVT.